The rows below give T cell receptor beta chains drawn from one sample of a study of blood T cell repertoires in COVID-19. Libraries were prepared by immunoSEQ multiplex PCR; TCRdb keeps only in-frame clonotypes and omits some of them. The data contain roughly 250,000 clones, under 90% of them singletons. The sample taken for sequencing was peripheral blood. The source of these receptors is a woman in her sixties or seventies with active or convalescent COVID-19. The CDR3 runs from the conserved cysteine through the conserved F or W. D genes are given only for firm matches. For some rows the clone size is stated as once, few or many, or as a class when expanded; others skip it.

J | size | length | V | D | DNA | CDR3
TRBJ2-7 | NA | 15 | TRBV6-5 | TRBD1 | TGTGCCAGCGGGGAGAACAGGGGTACCTCCTACGAGCAGTACTTC | CASGENRGTSYEQYF
TRBJ2-2 | NA | 16 | TRBV5-6 | TRBD2 | TGTGCCAGCAGCTCGACCGGGACTACCTCACCCGGGGAGCTGTTTTTT | CASSSTGTTSPGELFF
TRBJ1-2 | NA | 13 | TRBV5-4 | TRBD1 | TGTGCCAGCAGCAGCCAGGGGGGAGGTGGCTACACCTTC | CASSSQGGGGYTF
TRBJ1-5 | NA | 15 | TRBV5-4 | TRBD1 | TGTGCCAGCAGCGAGGGACAGGGTGTCAATCAGCCCCAGCATTTT | CASSEGQGVNQPQHF
TRBJ2-3 | NA | 15 | TRBV7-9 | NA | TGTGCCAGCATCCTAACGACAGTGAGCACAGATACGCAGTATTTT | CASILTTVSTDTQYF
TRBJ2-7 | many | 14 | TRBV7-9 | TRBD2 | TGTGCCAGCATCCTAGCGGGGGGGCCTGACGAGCAGTACTTC | CASILAGGPDEQYF
TRBJ1-3 | few | 15 | TRBV18 | TRBD1 | TGTGCCAGCTCACCAGGGACAGCCGGCGCGGACACCATATATTTT | CASSPGTAGADTIYF
TRBJ2-7 | few | 15 | TRBV7-9 | TRBD2 | TGTGCCAGCAGCCCTAGCGGGTTAAGCTCCTACGAGCAGTACTTC | CASSPSGLSSYEQYF
TRBJ1-1 | few | 14 | TRBV11-2 | NA | TGTGCCAGCAGCTGGCGGCAAGGGAACACTGAAGCTTTCTTT | CASSWRQGNTEAFF
TRBJ1-5 | few | 16 | TRBV18 | NA | TGTGCCAGCTCACTGGGGCGGGGGGATAGCAATCAGCCCCAGCATTTT | CASSLGRGDSNQPQHF
TRBJ2-3 | NA | 16 | TRBV29-1 | TRBD2 | TGCAGCGTTTTTGCGGGGGGGATCCCTAGCACAGATACGCAGTATTTT | CSVFAGGIPSTDTQYF
TRBJ2-2 | NA | 19 | TRBV11-2 | TRBD1 | TGTGCCAGCAGCCTCCACACGGCCGGGACAGGGGGAAACACCGGGGAGCTGTTTTTT | CASSLHTAGTGGNTGELFF
TRBJ1-1 | NA | 17 | TRBV29-1 | NA | TGCAGCGTTGAAGCGCAAAGACAGGACTGGGCACACACTGAAGCTTTCTTT | CSVEAQRQDWAHTEAFF
TRBJ2-7 | NA | 15 | TRBV5-6 | TRBD2 | TGTGCCAGCAGCTTTTCCCTAGCGGGCATCTACGAGCAGTACTTC | CASSFSLAGIYEQYF
TRBJ2-5 | NA | 15 | TRBV7-7 | NA | TGTGCCAGCAGCTTAGGGTTAGCTGGCGTGGAGACCCAGTACTTC | CASSLGLAGVETQYF
TRBJ1-1 | NA | 13 | TRBV7-2 | TRBD1 | TGTGCCAGCAGCTTATACAGGGGCACTGAAGCTTTCTTT | CASSLYRGTEAFF
TRBJ2-3 | NA | 14 | TRBV29-1 | TRBD2 | TGCAGCGTTGAAGAAATAGCGGGGGTGGATACGCAGTATTTT | CSVEEIAGVDTQYF
TRBJ1-5 | NA | 14 | TRBV6-2/TRBV6-3 | NA | TGTGCCAGCAGTTACTCTACAGTTACTCAGCCCCAGCATTTT | CASSYSTVTQPQHF
TRBJ2-1 | few | 15 | TRBV18 | NA | TGTGCCAGCTCACCATTTGGGGGGGCCCTCAATGAGCAGTTCTTC | CASSPFGGALNEQFF
TRBJ1-3 | few | 13 | TRBV11-2 | NA | TGTGCCAGCAGCGAAGGGGTAGGAAACACCATATATTTT | CASSEGVGNTIYF
TRBJ2-2 | NA | 18 | TRBV4-1 | TRBD2 | TGCGCCAGCAGCTACGCTAGCGGGGGGAAGTTGGGGACCGGGGAGCTGTTTTTT | CASSYASGGKLGTGELFF
TRBJ2-6 | NA | 16 | TRBV4-3 | NA | TGCGCCAGCAGCCAAGCTCCCTTTACTGGGGCCAACGTCCTGACTTTC | CASSQAPFTGANVLTF
TRBJ1-4 | few | 14 | TRBV7-2 | NA | TGTGCCAGCAGCTTATCACAGAATAATGAAAAACTGTTTTTT | CASSLSQNNEKLFF
TRBJ1-2 | NA | 13 | TRBV12-5 | NA | TGTGCTAGTGGTTTTACAGGGATCTATGGCTACACCTTC | CASGFTGIYGYTF
TRBJ1-2 | NA | 13 | TRBV11-2 | NA | TGTGCCAGCAGCTTATCGGGTCAGGGAAGCTACACCTTC | CASSLSGQGSYTF
TRBJ1-1 | few | 15 | TRBV18 | NA | TGTGCCAGCTCAGCCGAGGGCGGGCCTTACACTGAAGCTTTCTTT | CASSAEGGPYTEAFF
TRBJ1-4 | NA | 15 | TRBV19 | NA | TGTGCCAGTAGTGCGACAAACAGTGCCCCGATAAAACTGTTTTTT | CASSATNSAPIKLFF
TRBJ2-6 | NA | 14 | TRBV9 | TRBD1 | TGTGCCAGCAGCGTAGGGACAGGGGTGACCGTCCTGACTTTC | CASSVGTGVTVLTF
TRBJ1-1 | NA | 15 | TRBV9 | NA | TGTGCCAGCAGCGTAGAGGGCGGCGGGGTAACAAAAGCTTTCTTT | CASSVEGGGVTKAFF
TRBJ2-3 | NA | 17 | TRBV25-1 | NA | TGTGCCAGCAGTGATCTCCTACAGGGAAAGATCACAGATACGCAGTATTTT | CASSDLLQGKITDTQYF
TRBJ1-2 | NA | 15 | TRBV5-1 | NA | TGCGCCAGCAGCCCAGGGCCTCTGGGGAACTATGGCTACACCTTC | CASSPGPLGNYGYTF
TRBJ2-4 | once | 16 | TRBV19 | NA | TGTGCCAGTAGCGGCAACCAGGGGCTAGCCAAAAACATTCAGTACTTC | CASSGNQGLAKNIQYF